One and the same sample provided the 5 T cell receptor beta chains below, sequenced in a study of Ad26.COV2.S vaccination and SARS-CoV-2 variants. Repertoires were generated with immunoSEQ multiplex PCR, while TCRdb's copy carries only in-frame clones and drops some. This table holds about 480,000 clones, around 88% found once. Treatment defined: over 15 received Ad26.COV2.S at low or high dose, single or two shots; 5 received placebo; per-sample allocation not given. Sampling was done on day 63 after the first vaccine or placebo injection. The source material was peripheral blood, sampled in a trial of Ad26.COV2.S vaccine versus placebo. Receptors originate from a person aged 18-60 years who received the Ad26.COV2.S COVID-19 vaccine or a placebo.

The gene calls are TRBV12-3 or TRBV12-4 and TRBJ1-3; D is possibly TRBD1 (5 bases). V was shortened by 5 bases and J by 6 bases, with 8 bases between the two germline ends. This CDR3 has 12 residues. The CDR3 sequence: CASSDRINTIYF. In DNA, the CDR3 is TGTGCCAGCAGTGACAGAATAAACACCATATATTTT.

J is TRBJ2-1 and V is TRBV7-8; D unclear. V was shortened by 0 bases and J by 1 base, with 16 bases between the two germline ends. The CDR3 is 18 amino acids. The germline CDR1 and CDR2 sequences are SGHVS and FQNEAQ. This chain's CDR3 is CASSLAPGARLSYNEQFF. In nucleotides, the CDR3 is TGTGCCAGCAGCTTAGCGCCAGGTGCTAGATTATCCTACAATGAGCAGTTCTTC.

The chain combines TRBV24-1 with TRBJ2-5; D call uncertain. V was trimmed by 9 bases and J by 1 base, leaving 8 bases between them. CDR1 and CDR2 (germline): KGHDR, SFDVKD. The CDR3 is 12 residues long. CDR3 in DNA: TGTGCCACCGCAGGAGTCCAAGAGACCCAGTACTTC. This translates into CATAGVQETQYF.

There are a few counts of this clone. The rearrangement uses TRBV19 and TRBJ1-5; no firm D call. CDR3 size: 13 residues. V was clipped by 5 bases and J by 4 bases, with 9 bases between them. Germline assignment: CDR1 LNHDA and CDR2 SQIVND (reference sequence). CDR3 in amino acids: CASSRVSNQPQHF. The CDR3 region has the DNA TGTGCCAGTAGTCGGGTCTCGAATCAGCCCCAGCATTTT.

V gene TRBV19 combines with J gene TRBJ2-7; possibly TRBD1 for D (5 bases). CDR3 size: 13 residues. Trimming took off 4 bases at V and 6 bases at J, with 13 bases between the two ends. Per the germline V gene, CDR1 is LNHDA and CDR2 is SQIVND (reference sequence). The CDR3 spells CASSTQGIGEQYF. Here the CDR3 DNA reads TGTGCCAGTAGTACCCAGGGAATTGGCGAGCAGTACTTC.